Below are 14 T cell receptor beta chains sequenced from a single sample in a study of blood T cell repertoires in COVID-19. The data were produced by immunoSEQ multiplex PCR, yet TCRdb's version contains in-frame clones alone and is incomplete. The data show about 250,000 clones, with roughly 89% seen just once and around 3% held by the top ten. The sample was peripheral blood. These receptors all stem from a woman in her thirties with active or convalescent COVID-19.

The V gene is TRBV11-3, the J gene TRBJ2-3; 9 nucleotides line up with TRBD2. Germline V CDR1 and CDR2: SGHNT, YENEEA. The CDR3 consists of 18 residues. V lost 5 bases to trimming and J lost 0 bases; unmatched junction nucleotides: 12. In nucleotides, the CDR3 is TGTGCCAGCAGCCCCGGGGGTAGCGGGAGACCTAGCACAGATACGCAGTATTTT. Translating it yields CASSPGGSGRPSTDTQYF.

The chain is built from TRBV18 and TRBJ1-1; 7 nucleotides align to TRBD1. This CDR3 region has 13 residues. Germline V gene lookup returns CDR1 KGHSH and CDR2 LQKENI. Trimming cost V 2 bases and J 8 bases; bases outside gene matches: 5. CDR3 region: CASSPGGQKEAFF. In nucleotides, the CDR3 is TGTGCCAGCTCACCAGGGGGACAGAAGGAAGCTTTCTTT.

This sequence joins TRBV6-6 and TRBJ2-5, with 7 bases that match TRBD2. Germline lookup yields CDR1 MNHNY and CDR2 SVGAGI (reference sequence). This CDR3 has 16 residues. The V segment lost 0 bases and the J segment 5 bases; nucleotides outside the gene matches: 9. The CDR3 DNA follows: TGTGCCAGCAGTTACTCTTTTACCGGGGGGAAGGAGACCCAGTACTTC. Translating gives CASSYSFTGGKETQYF.

This chain links TRBV30 with TRBJ2-7; D is undetermined. V gave up 0 bases and J gave up 2 bases, with 8 bases separating them. From germline, CDR1 is GTSNPN and CDR2 SVGIG (reference sequence). CDR3 length: 13 residues. CDR3 nucleotides: TGTGCCTGGAGTGTTCTGAGCCCCTACGAGCAGTACTTC. It codes for CAWSVLSPYEQYF.

This rearrangement joins TRBV7-9 to TRBJ2-5, with D perhaps TRBD1 (6 bases). Germline V gives CDR1 SEHNR, CDR2 FQNEAQ (reference sequence). V was pared by 2 bases and J by 5 bases, with 15 bases between. The CDR3 has 15 amino acids. The CDR3 sequence is CASSLWDIGRETQYF. The CDR3 nucleotides are TGTGCCAGCAGCTTATGGGACATAGGGCGTGAGACCCAGTACTTC.

This clone was detected a few times. The chain carries TRBV30 and TRBJ1-4, with 8 bases identical to TRBD1. Germline CDR1 is GTSNPN and CDR2 is SVGIG (reference sequence). Germline trimming cut 2 bases from V and 8 bases from J; bases unmatched to any gene: 13. This CDR3 region has 16 residues. DNA for the CDR3: TGTGCCTGGAGTCACGCTGCTGCAGGGACAGGAGAAAAACTGTTTTTT. Translating it yields CAWSHAAAGTGEKLFF.

The V gene is TRBV2, the J gene TRBJ2-5, with D possibly TRBD1 on 6 matching bases. The CDR3 is 13 amino acids. Looked up from germline, CDR1 is SNHLY and CDR2 is FYNNEI. V lost 6 bases to trimming and J lost 1 base, with 9 bases between them. This CDR3 reads CASRATGQETQYF. DNA of the CDR3: TGTGCCAGCAGGGCGACAGGCCAAGAGACCCAGTACTTC.

The chain joins TRBV4-2 to TRBJ1-2; unclear D gene. V dropped 4 bases and J dropped 0 bases, with 9 bases sitting between them. There are 14 residues in the CDR3. In germline, CDR1 is LGHNA, CDR2 YNFKEQ. This CDR3 reads CASSPESANYGYTF. DNA for the CDR3: TGTGCCAGCAGCCCTGAAAGCGCTAACTATGGCTACACCTTC.

The rearrangement joins TRBV4-2 to TRBJ1-1; 11 bases are shared with TRBD1. J was trimmed by 6 bases and V by 5 bases; bases with no gene match: 5. The CDR3 covers 14 residues. From germline, CDR1 is LGHNA and CDR2 YNFKEQ. In nucleotides, the CDR3 is TGTGCCAGCAGCATCCGGGACAGGGGGTCTGAAGCTTTCTTT. This gives the protein CASSIRDRGSEAFF.

This clone came up once. This chain uses TRBV7-9 with TRBJ1-2; the D is unclear. Germline CDR1 and CDR2: SEHNR and FQNEAQ (reference sequence). The length of the CDR3 is 12 residues. The V end was cut by 1 base, the J end by 11 bases, with 11 bases between. The CDR3 sequence: CASSLDYRDYTF. In DNA form, the CDR3 reads TGTGCCAGCAGCTTAGATTACAGAGATTACACCTTC.

This chain links TRBV19 with TRBJ1-2, with D unclear. Germline values: CDR1 LNHDA, CDR2 SQIVND (reference sequence). The CDR3 extends over 14 amino acids. Trimming cost V 1 base and J 3 bases, with 9 bases left between them. This CDR3 is CASSIAPGDYGYTF. The CDR3 DNA reads as TGTGCCAGTAGTATAGCTCCAGGTGACTATGGCTACACCTTC.

This chain connects TRBV5-1 to TRBJ2-7; D perhaps matches TRBD2 (6 bases). There are 13 residues in the CDR3. CDR1 and CDR2 from the germline V gene are SGHRS and YFSETQ. The V end was cut by 4 bases, the J end by 4 bases, with 12 bases between. The CDR3 loop reads CASSRDSPYEQYF. The CDR3 nucleotides read TGCGCCAGCAGCCGGGACTCTCCATACGAGCAGTACTTC.

The chain has TRBV7-9 and TRBJ2-1; tentatively, D is TRBD2 (6 bases). There are 15 residues in the CDR3. CDR1 is SEHNR and CDR2 is FQNEAQ in the germline V gene (reference sequence). V lost 5 bases, J lost 6 bases, and 17 bases lay in between. In DNA form, the CDR3 reads TGTGCCAGCAGCCCGAGACTAGTGAGTAGCAATGAGCAGTTCTTC. Translation: CASSPRLVSSNEQFF.

This chain links TRBV18 with TRBJ2-4, with D possibly being TRBD1 (6 bases). The CDR3 has 13 residues. Trimming removed 8 bases at V and 8 bases at J, with 16 bases between. The germline gives CDR1 KGHSH, CDR2 LQKENI. CDR3 DNA: TGTGCCAGCGGATCCGGGACATCCGACATTCAGTACTTC. As protein: CASGSGTSDIQYF.